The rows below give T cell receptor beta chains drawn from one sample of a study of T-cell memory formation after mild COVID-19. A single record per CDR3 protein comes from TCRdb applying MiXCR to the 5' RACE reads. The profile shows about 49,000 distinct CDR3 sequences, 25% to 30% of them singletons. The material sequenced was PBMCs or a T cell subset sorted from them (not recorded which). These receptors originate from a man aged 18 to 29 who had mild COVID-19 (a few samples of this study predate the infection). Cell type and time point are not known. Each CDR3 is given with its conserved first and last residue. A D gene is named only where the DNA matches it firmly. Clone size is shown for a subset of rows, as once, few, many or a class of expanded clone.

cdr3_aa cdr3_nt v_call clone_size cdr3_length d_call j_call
CASSYSYQNEQFF TGTGCCAGCAGTTATAGTTATCAGAATGAGCAGTTCTTC TRBV6-6 NA 13 NA TRBJ2-1
CASSPEPRDTQYF TGTGCCAGCAGTCCCGAACCCAGGGATACGCAGTATTTT TRBV28 NA 13 NA TRBJ2-3
CASSSVPGWDTDTQYF TGTGCCAGCAGTTCGGTACCTGGCTGGGACACAGATACGCAGTATTTT TRBV12-3/TRBV12-4 few 16 NA TRBJ2-3
CASSSGDRAYNEQFF TGCGCCAGCAGCTCGGGGGACAGGGCATACAATGAGCAGTTCTTC TRBV5-1 NA 15 TRBD1 TRBJ2-1
CASSQDRRGSYNEQFF TGCGCCAGCAGCCAAGATCGGCGAGGCTCCTACAATGAGCAGTTCTTC TRBV4-3 NA 16 NA TRBJ2-1
CSARGIDRVEAFF TGCAGTGCTAGAGGGATCGACAGGGTTGAAGCTTTCTTT TRBV20-1 few 13 TRBD1 TRBJ1-1
CARGDPPETQYF TGTGCCAGAGGGGACCCCCCCGAGACCCAGTACTTC TRBV2 NA 12 NA TRBJ2-5
CASSQWTSGYQETQYF TGTGCCAGCAGCCAGTGGACTAGCGGGTACCAAGAGACCCAGTACTTC TRBV6-2/TRBV6-3 NA 16 TRBD2 TRBJ2-5
CASSSSPGLQDEQFF TGTGCCAGCAGCTCGAGCCCGGGGTTGCAAGATGAGCAGTTCTTC TRBV7-3 NA 15 NA TRBJ2-1
CASSSASDTEAFF TGTGCCAGCAGCTCCGCCAGCGACACTGAAGCTTTCTTT TRBV7-9 NA 13 NA TRBJ1-1
CASSAGITATGELFF TGTGCCAGCAGCGCAGGAATTACAGCAACCGGGGAGCTGTTTTTT TRBV9 NA 15 NA TRBJ2-2
CASSQRGYGEEYF TGTGCCAGCAGCCAAAGGGGATACGGGGAGGAGTATTTT TRBV7-9 NA 13 NA TRBJ2-3
CASSLTDRGIYEQYF TGCGCCAGCAGCTTGACGGACAGGGGGATCTACGAGCAGTACTTC TRBV5-1 NA 15 TRBD1 TRBJ2-7
CASINPGGSYNEQFF TGTGCCAGCATTAACCCGGGGGGCTCCTACAATGAGCAGTTCTTC TRBV12-3/TRBV12-4 NA 15 TRBD2 TRBJ2-1
CASSYGGSYNEQFF TGTGCCAGCAGTTATGGGGGGTCCTACAATGAGCAGTTCTTC TRBV6-2/TRBV6-3 many 14 NA TRBJ2-1